This section outlines one T cell receptor beta chain sequence together with its context. Germline values: CDR1 SGHNT, CDR2 YYREEE (reference sequence). The CDR3 spans 16 residues. After removal of 1 base from V and 1 base from J, the junction contained 0 bases not matched to a gene. The sample comes from a study of T cell responses to AZD1222 COVID-19 vaccine. Clones were read by immunoSEQ multiplex PCR, and TCRdb kept only the in-frame ones, dropping some. The table lists about 130,000 clones, approximately 90% of them singletons. The sequences come from peripheral blood, collected on day 0 of AZD1222 vaccination. V gene TRBV5-4 combines with J gene TRBJ2-2; 11 nucleotides line up with TRBD2. This receptor was taken from an adult in good health. This chain's CDR3 is CASSLTSGGNTGELFF. In DNA form, the CDR3 reads TGTGCCAGCAGCTTGACTAGCGGGGGGAACACCGGGGAGCTGTTTTTT.